Sequencing of this TCR beta chain was carried out in a study of OX40 agonist ivuxolimab in advanced cancers. Study-level background: Head and neck, renal cell, melanoma or hepatocellular carcinoma were the cancers that dose-escalation patients had.

Clones were read by immunoSEQ multiplex PCR, and TCRdb kept only the in-frame ones, dropping some. This table holds tens of thousands of clones, about 95% found once. Study outcomes and limitations: Also showing low normalized T-cell clonal expansion were some of the nonresponders. Expanded clones belonging to CD8+ T cells outnumbered, on average, those of CD4+.

Autoimmune disease history or systemic immunosuppression was exclusionary. Regarding this clone: As yet, its antigen is unknown.

The CDR3 extends over 13 amino acids. Germline V gene data show CDR1 as MNHEY and CDR2 as SVGAGI. Germline trimming cut 6 bases from V and 6 bases from J; bases unmatched to any gene: 7. The TCR sequence derives from an adult with an advanced solid tumor such as melanoma, head and neck, liver or kidney cancer. Source: CD4+ or CD8+ T cells sorted from blood, taken in a trial of the OX40 agonist ivuxolimab. The V call is TRBV6-5, the J call TRBJ1-2; 7 bases line up with TRBD1. CDR3 nucleotide sequence: TGTGCCAGCAGGTCACAGGGGTTGCATGGCTACACCTTC. Its protein product is CASRSQGLHGYTF.